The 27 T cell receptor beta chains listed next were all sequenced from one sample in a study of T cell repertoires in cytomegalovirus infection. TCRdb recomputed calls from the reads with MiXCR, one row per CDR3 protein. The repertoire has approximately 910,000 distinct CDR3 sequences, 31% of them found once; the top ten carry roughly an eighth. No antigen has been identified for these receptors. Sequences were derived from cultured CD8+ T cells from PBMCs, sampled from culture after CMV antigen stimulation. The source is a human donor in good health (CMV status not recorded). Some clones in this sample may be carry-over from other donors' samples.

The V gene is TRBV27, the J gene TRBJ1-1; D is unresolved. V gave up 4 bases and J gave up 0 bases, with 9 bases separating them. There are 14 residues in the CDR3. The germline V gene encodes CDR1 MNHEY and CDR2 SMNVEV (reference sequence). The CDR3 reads CASSWLGMNTEAFF. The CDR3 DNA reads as TGTGCCAGCAGTTGGCTAGGCATGAACACTGAAGCTTTCTTT.

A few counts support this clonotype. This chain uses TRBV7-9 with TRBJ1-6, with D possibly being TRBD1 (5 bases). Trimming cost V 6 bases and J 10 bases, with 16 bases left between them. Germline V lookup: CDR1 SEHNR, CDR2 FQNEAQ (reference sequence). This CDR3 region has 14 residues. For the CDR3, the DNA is TGTGCCAGCAGGGAGGGGACTGGGCGGTCACCCCTCCACTTT. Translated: CASREGTGRSPLHF.

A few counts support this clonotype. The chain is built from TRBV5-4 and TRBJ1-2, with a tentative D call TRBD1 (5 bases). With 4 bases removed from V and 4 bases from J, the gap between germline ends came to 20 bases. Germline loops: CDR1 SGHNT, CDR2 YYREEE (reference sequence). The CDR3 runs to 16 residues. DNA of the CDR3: TGTGCCAGCAGCGTACCTCAGGGTAGTAGGCTCTATGGCTACACCTTC. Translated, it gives CASSVPQGSRLYGYTF.

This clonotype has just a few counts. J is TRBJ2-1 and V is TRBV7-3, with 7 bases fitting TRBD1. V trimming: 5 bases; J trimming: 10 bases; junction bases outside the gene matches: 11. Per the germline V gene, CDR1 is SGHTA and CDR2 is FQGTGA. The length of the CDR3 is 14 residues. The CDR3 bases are TGTGCCAGCAGCCTAGGACAGGCGACAAGGGAGCAGTTCTTC. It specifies CASSLGQATREQFF.

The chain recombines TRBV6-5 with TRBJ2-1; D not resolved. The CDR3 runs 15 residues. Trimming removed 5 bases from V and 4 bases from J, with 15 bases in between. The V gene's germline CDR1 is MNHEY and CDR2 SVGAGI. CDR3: CASSQGNSGYNEQFF. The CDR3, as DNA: TGTGCCAGCAGTCAAGGGAATTCCGGATACAATGAGCAGTTCTTC.

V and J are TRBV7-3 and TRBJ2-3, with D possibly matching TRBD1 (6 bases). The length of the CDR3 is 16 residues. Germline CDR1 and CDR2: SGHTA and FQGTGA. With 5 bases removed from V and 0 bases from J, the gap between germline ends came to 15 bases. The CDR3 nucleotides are TGTGCCAGCAGCCCCGGAACAGGGAAAAGCACAGATACGCAGTATTTT. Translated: CASSPGTGKSTDTQYF.

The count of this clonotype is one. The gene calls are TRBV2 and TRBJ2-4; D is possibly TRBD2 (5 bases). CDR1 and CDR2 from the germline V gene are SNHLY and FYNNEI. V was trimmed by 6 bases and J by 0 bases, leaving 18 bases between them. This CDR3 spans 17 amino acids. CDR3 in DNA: TGTGCCAGCAGGGGAGCCGACACGACGTTAGCCAAAAACATTCAGTACTTC. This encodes CASRGADTTLAKNIQYF.

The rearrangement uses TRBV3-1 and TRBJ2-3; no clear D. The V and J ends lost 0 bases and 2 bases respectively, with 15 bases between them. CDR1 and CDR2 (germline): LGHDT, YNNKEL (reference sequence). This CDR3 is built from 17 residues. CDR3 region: CASSQDYRAGNTDTQYF. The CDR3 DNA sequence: TGTGCCAGCAGCCAAGATTATAGGGCAGGAAACACAGATACGCAGTATTTT.

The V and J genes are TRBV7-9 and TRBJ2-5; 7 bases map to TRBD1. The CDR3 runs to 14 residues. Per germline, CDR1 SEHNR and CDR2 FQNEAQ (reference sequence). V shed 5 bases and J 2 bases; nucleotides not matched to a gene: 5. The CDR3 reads CASSHRQGQETQYF. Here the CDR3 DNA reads TGTGCCAGCAGCCATAGACAGGGACAAGAGACCCAGTACTTC.

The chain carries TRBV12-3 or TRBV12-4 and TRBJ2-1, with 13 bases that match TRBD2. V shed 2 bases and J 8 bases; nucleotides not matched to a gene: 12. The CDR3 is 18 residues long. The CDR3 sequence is CASSLLLVLAGGLDEQFF. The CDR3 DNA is TGTGCCAGCAGTTTACTTTTGGTACTAGCGGGGGGGCTGGATGAGCAGTTCTTC.

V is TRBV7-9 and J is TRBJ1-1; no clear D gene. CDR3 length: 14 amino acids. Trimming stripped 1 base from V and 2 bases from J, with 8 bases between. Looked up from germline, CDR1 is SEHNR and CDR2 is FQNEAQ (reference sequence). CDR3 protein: CASSLGVSNTEAFF. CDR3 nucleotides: TGTGCCAGCAGCTTAGGGGTCAGCAACACTGAAGCTTTCTTT.

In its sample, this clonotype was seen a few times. CDR3 coding DNA: TGTGCCAGCAGCTGGGGGACTAGCGGGGACAATGAGCAGTTCTTC. It translates to CASSWGTSGDNEQFF. The chain joins TRBV28 to TRBJ2-1, with 13 bases identical to TRBD2. Germline CDR1 and CDR2: MDHEN and SYDVKM. The CDR3 loop spans 15 amino acids. V shed 6 bases and J 5 bases; nucleotides not matched to a gene: 4.

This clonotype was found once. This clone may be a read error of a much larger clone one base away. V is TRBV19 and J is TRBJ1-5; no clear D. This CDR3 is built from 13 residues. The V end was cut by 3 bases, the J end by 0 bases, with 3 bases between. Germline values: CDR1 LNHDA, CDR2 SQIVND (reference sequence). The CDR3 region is CASSMFSNQPQHF. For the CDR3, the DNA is TGTGCCAGTAGTATGTTTAGCAATCAGCCCCAGCATTTT.

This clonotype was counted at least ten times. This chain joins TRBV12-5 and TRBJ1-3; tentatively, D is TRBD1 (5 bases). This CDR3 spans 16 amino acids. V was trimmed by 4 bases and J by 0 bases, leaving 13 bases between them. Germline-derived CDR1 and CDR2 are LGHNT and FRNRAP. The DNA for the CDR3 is TGTGCTAGTGGTTACTGGGACGGACTCTCTGGAAACACCATATATTTT. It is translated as CASGYWDGLSGNTIYF. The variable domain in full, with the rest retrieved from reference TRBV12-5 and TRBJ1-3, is DARVTQTPRHKVTEMGQEVTMRCQPILGHNTVFWYRQTMMQGLELLAYFRNRAPLDDSGMPKDRFSAEMPDATLATLKIQPSEPRDSAVYFCASGYWDGLSGNTIYFGEGSWLTVV.

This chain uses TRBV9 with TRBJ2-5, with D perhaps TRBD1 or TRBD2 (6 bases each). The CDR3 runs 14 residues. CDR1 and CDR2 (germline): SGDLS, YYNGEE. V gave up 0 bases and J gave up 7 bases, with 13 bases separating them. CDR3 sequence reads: CASSVVGTGATQYF. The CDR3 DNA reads TGTGCCAGCAGCGTAGTAGGCACGGGGGCGACCCAGTACTTC. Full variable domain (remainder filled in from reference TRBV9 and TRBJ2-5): DSGVTQTPKHLITATGQRVTLRCSPRSGDLSVYWYQQSLDQGLQFLIQYYNGEERAKGNILERFSAQQFPDLHSELNLSSLELGDSALYFCASSVVGTGATQYFGPGTRLLVL.

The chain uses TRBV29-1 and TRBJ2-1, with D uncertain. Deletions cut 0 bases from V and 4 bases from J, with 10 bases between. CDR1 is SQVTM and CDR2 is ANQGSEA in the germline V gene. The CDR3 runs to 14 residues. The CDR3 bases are TGCAGCGTTGAAGACCTTACGCCTTACAATGAGCAGTTCTTC. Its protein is CSVEDLTPYNEQFF.

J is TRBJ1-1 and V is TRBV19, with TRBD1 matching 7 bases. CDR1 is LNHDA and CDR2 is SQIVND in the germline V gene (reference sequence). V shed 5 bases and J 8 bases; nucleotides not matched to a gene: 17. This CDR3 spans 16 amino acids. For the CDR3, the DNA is TGTGCCAGTAGTTATTCAGGGGGACGTCCGAGCCCAGAAGCTTTCTTT. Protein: CASSYSGGRPSPEAFF.

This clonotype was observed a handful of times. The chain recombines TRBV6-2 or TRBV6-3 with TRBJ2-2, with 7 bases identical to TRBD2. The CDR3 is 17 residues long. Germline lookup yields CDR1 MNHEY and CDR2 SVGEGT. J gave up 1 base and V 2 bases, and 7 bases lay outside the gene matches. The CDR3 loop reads CASSYLVGGMNTGELFF. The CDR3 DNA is TGTGCCAGCAGTTACCTTGTCGGGGGGATGAACACCGGGGAGCTGTTTTTT.

This chain's CDR3 is CASSLADRGTDTQYF. In DNA, the CDR3 is TGTGCCAGCAGCTTAGCGGACAGAGGCACAGATACGCAGTATTTT. V and J are TRBV7-6 and TRBJ2-3, with TRBD1 as a possible D gene (6 bases). From germline, CDR1 is SGHVS and CDR2 FNYEAQ. Trimming took 0 bases from V and 1 from J, leaving 8 bases between them. This CDR3 is 15 amino acids long.

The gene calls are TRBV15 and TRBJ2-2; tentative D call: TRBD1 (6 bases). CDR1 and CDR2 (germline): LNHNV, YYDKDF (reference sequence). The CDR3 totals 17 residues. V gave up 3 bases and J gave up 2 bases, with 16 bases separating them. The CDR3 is CATSRTELTGNTGELFF. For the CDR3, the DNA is TGTGCCACCAGCAGGACTGAACTGACAGGCAACACCGGGGAGCTGTTTTTT.

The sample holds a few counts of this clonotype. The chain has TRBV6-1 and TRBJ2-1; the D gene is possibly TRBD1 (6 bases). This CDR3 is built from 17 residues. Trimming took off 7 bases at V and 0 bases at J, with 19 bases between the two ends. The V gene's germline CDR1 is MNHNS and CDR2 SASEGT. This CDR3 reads CASTGTSLGGSYNEQFF. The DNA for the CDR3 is TGTGCCAGCACAGGGACGTCCCTAGGGGGCTCCTACAATGAGCAGTTCTTC.

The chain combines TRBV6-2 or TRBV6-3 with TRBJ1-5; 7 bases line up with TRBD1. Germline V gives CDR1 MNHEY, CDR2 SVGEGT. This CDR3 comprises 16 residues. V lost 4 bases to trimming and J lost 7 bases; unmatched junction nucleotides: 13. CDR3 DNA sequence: TGTGCCAGCAGTTCCTTCCCGACAGGGAAGGCCCAGCCCCAGCATTTT. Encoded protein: CASSSFPTGKAQPQHF.

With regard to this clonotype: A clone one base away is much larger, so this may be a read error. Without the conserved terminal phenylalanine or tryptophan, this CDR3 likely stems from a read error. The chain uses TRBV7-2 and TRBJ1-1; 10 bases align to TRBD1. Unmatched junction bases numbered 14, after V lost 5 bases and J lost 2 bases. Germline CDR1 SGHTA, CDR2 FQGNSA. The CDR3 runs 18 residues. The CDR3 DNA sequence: TGTGCCAGCAGCCTTAAAAGACAGGGGGCGCGGACAAACACTGAAGCTTTCGTT. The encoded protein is CASSLKRQGARTNTEAFV.

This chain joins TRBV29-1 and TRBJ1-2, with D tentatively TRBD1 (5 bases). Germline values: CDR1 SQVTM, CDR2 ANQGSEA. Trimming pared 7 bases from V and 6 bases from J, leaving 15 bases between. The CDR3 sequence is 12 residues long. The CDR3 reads CSGETVSDGYTF. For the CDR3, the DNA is TGCAGCGGAGAGACAGTTTCAGATGGCTACACCTTC.

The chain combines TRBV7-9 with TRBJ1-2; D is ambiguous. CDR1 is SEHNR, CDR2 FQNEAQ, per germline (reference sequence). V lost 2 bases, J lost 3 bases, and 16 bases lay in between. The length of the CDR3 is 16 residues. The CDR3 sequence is CASSLSVRVTHYGYTF. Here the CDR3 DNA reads TGTGCCAGCAGCTTATCAGTAAGGGTAACCCACTATGGCTACACCTTC.

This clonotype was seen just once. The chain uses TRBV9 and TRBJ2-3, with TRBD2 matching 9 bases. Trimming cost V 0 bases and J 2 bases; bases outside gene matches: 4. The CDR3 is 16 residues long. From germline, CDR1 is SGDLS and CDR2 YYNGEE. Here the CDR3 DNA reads TGTGCCAGCAGCGTAGAAGCGGGGGGACCCACAGATACGCAGTATTTT. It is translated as CASSVEAGGPTDTQYF.

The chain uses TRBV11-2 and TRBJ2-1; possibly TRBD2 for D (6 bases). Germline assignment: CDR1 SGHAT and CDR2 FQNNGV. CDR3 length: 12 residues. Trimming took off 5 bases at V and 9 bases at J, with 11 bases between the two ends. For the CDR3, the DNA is TGTGCCAGCAGCACGGGGACTCCTGAGCAGTTCTTC. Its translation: CASSTGTPEQFF.